One TCR beta chain is described in this entry. TCRdb's table, derived via immunoSEQ multiplex PCR, lists solely in-frame clones and lacks some. The table includes roughly 270,000 clones, about 87% detected once. CDR3 size: 15 residues. The V end was cut by 6 bases, the J end by 7 bases, with 21 bases between. Germline CDR1 and CDR2: LGHDT and YNNKEL (reference sequence). These data are taken from a study of Ad26.COV2.S vaccination and SARS-CoV-2 variants. Sample treatment: some 19 received Ad26.COV2.S at low or high dose, single or two shots; 5 received placebo; per-sample allocation not given. On day 63 after the first injection, vaccine and placebo recipients gave samples.

This specimen consisted of peripheral blood, obtained in a trial of Ad26.COV2.S vaccine versus placebo. The chain links TRBV3-1 (or the pseudogene TRBV3-2) to TRBJ2-5, with D tentatively TRBD1 (6 bases). This receptor was taken from a person between 18 and 59 years old who received the Ad26.COV2.S COVID-19 vaccine or a placebo. The CDR3 coding sequence is TGTGCCAGCAGTTCCTGGTTGTACAGGGCCGGGACCCAGTACTTC. This gives the protein CASSSWLYRAGTQYF.